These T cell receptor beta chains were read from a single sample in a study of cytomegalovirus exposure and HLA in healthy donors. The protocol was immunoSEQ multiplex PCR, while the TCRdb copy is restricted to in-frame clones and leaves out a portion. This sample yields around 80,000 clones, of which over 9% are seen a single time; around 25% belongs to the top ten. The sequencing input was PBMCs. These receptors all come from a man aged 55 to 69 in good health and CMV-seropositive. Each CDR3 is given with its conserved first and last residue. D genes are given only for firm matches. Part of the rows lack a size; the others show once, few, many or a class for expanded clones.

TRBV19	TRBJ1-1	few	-	CASNAIATTEAFF	TGTGCCAGTAATGCAATTGCGACAACTGAAGCTTTCTTT
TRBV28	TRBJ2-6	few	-	CASTPAGSGANVLTF	TGTGCCAGCACCCCCGCAGGCTCTGGGGCCAACGTCCTGACTTTC
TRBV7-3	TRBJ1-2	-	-	CASSPKSGSYTF	TGTGCCAGCAGCCCCAAGAGCGGATCCTACACCTTC
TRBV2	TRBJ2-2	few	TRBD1	CASSADRVENTGELFF	TGTGCCAGCAGCGCTGACAGGGTGGAGAACACCGGGGAGCTGTTTTTT
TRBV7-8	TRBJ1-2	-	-	CASSFGGTPYGYTF	TGTGCCAGCAGCTTTGGAGGTACCCCATATGGCTACACCTTC
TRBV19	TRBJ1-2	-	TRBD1	CASSFLDRASNYGYTF	TGTGCCAGTAGTTTCCTCGACAGGGCCAGTAACTATGGCTACACCTTC
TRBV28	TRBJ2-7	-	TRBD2	CASSSQTQTSGNPTRWQYF	TGTGCCAGCAGTTCCCAGACCCAAACTAGCGGTAACCCTACGAGGTGGCAGTACTTC
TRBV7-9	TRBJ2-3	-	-	CASSPTSTDTQYF	TGTGCCAGCAGCCCGACTAGCACAGATACGCAGTATTTT
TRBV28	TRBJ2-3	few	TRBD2	CASNGGGTTDTQYF	TGTGCCAGCAACGGCGGGGGGACCACGGATACGCAGTATTTT
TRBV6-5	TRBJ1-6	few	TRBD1	CASSTGQDSPLHF	TGTGCCAGCAGTACCGGACAGGATTCACCCCTCCACTTT
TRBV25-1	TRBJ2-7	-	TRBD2	CASSESGRTSYEQYF	TGTGCCAGCAGTGAAAGCGGGAGAACTTCCTACGAGCAGTACTTC
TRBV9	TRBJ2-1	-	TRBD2	CASSVASVGLEENEQFF	TGTGCCAGCAGCGTAGCTTCGGTTGGACTAGAGGAGAATGAGCAGTTCTTC
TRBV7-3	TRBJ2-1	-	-	CASSLRGARGYNEQFF	TGTGCCAGCAGCCTCCGGGGGGCACGGGGGTACAATGAGCAGTTCTTC
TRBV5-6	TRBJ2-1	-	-	CAAQRRGRNNEQFF	TGTGCCGCCCAGAGGCGGGGAAGGAACAATGAGCAGTTCTTC
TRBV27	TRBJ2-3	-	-	CASSFRGSTDTQYF	TGTGCCAGCAGTTTTAGAGGGAGCACAGATACGCAGTATTTT
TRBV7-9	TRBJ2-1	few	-	CASSSSPEQFF	TGTGCCAGCAGCTCCTCCCCTGAGCAGTTCTTC
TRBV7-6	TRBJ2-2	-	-	CASSSPTGNTGELFF	TGTGCCAGCAGCTCTCCTACAGGGAACACCGGGGAGCTGTTTTTT
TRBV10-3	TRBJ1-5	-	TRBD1	CAISETPGQGEPQHF	TGTGCCATCAGTGAGACACCGGGACAGGGAGAGCCCCAGCATTTT
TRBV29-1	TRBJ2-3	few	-	CSVEAGQDTQYF	TGCAGCGTTGAGGCAGGACAAGATACGCAGTATTTT
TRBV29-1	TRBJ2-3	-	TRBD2	CSVEKSSGALADTQYF	TGCAGCGTTGAAAAGTCTAGCGGGGCCCTAGCAGATACGCAGTATTTT